A selection of T cell receptor beta chains follows, all from one sample in a study of T-cell memory formation after mild COVID-19. TCRdb redid the calling of the 5' RACE reads with MiXCR, one entry per CDR3 protein. This repertoire shows 400,000 or so distinct CDR3 sequences, about 19% found once; its top ten account for roughly 8.4%. Sequenced material: PBMCs or a T cell subset sorted from them (not recorded which). Source of these receptors: an adult woman who had mild COVID-19 (a few samples of this study predate the infection). Cell type and time point are not known. Both conserved end residues are trimmed from each CDR3.

TRBV7-8	TRBJ2-7	14	ASSLAGKGVVLEQY
TRBV2	TRBJ2-5	10	ASVRSLETQY
TRBV30	TRBJ1-1	12	AWNRWQMNTEAF
TRBV6-2/TRBV6-3	TRBJ1-5	11	ASRPGPNQPQH
TRBV6-2/TRBV6-3	TRBJ2-1	13	ASSYRGLPYNEQF
TRBV20-1	TRBJ2-1	12	SARGTGGYNEQF
TRBV7-8	TRBJ1-2	13	ASSLDRTGYSGYT
TRBV3-1	TRBJ1-5	12	ASSRDISNQPQH
TRBV12-3/TRBV12-4	TRBJ1-1	13	ASKLDGGLNTEAF
TRBV7-8	TRBJ1-2	15	ASSQRFRDRRIGGYT